Described below is a single TCR beta chain sequence and its context. Its target is unknown. Per the germline V gene, CDR1 is LNHDA and CDR2 is SQIVND (reference sequence). V lost 4 bases to trimming and J lost 7 bases, with 10 bases between them. The CDR3 contains 13 residues. This sample's time point: week 35, safety follow-up. Doses of 300 ug of mutant IDH1 20-mer peptide were given with topical imiquimod. These data belong to a study of a mutant IDH1 vaccine in newly diagnosed glioma. TCRdb's table, derived via immunoSEQ multiplex PCR, lists solely in-frame clones and lacks some. Here the sample spans approximately 43,000 clones, 80% to 90% being singletons.

This sequence originates from a man aged 35 to 55 with glioma. This specimen was PBMCs, taken from a glioma patient whose treatment included an IDH1 peptide vaccine. V usage is TRBV19 and J usage is TRBJ1-4; no clear D gene. The CDR3 DNA reads as TGTGCCAGTAGTACTCAGATTACTGAAAAACTGTTTTTT. It translates to CASSTQITEKLFF.